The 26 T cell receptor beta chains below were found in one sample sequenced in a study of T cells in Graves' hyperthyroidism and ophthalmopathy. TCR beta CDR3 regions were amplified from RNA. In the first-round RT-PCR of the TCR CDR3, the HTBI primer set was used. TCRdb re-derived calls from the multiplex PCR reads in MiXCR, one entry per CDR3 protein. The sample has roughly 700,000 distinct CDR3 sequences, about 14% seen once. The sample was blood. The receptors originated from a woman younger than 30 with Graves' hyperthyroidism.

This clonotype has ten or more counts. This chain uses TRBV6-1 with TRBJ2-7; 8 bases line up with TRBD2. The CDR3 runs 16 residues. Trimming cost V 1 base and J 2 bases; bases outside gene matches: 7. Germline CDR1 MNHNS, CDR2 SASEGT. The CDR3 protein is CASSEERTGGPYEQYF. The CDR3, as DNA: TGTGCCAGCAGTGAAGAGAGGACGGGAGGGCCCTACGAGCAGTACTTC.

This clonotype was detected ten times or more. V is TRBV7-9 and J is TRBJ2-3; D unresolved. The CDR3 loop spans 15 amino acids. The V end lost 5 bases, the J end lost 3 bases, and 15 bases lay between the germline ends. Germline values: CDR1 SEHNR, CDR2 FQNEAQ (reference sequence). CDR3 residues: CASSHSVVATDTQYF. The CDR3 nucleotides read TGTGCCAGCAGCCACTCGGTCGTGGCGACAGATACGCAGTATTTT.

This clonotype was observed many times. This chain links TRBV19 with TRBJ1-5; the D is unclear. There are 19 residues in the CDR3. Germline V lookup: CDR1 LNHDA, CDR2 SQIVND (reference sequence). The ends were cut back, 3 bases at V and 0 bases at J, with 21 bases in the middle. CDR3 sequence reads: CASSMVWRVPNHSNQPQHF. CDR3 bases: TGTGCCAGTAGTATGGTTTGGAGGGTGCCTAACCATAGCAATCAGCCCCAGCATTTT. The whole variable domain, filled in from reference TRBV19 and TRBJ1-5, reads DGGITQSPKYLFRKEGQNVTLSCEQNLNHDAMYWYRQDPGQGLRLIYYSQIVNDFQKGDIAEGYSVSREKKESFPLTVTSAQKNPTAFYLCASSMVWRVPNHSNQPQHFGDGTRLSIL.

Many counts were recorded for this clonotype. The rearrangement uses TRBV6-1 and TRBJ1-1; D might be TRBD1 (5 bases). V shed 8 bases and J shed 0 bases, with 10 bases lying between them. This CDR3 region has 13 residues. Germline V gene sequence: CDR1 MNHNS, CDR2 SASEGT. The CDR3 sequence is CASGGPLNTEAFF. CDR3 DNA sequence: TGTGCCAGCGGGGGACCTCTGAACACTGAAGCTTTCTTT.

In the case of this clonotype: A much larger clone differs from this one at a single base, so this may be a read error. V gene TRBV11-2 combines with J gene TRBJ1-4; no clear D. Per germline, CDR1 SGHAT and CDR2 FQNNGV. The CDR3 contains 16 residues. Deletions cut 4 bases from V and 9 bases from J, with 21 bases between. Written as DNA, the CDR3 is TGTGCCAGCAGCTCCCCAGTCGGCAGGAACACCAAAAAACTGTTTTTT. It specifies CASSSPVGRNTKKLFF.

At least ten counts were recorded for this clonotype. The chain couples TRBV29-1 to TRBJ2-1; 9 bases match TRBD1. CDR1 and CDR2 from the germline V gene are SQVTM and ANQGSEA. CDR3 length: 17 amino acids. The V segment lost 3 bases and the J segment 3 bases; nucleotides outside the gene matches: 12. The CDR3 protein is CSVDRGADRGFYNEQFF. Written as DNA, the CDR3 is TGCAGCGTTGATAGGGGGGCGGACAGGGGCTTCTACAATGAGCAGTTCTTC.

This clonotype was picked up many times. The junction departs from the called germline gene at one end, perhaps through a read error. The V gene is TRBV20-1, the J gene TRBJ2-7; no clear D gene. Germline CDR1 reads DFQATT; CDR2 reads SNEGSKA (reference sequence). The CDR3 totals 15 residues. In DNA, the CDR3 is TGCAGCCTGGGTAATATCCAGGCCCCTGCCTACGGGCAGTACTTC. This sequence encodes CSLGNIQAPAYGQYF.

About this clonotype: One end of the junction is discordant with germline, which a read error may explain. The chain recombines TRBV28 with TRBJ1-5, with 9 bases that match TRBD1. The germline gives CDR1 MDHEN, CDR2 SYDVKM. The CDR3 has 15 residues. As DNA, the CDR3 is TGTGTCAGCAGCCCGTTAACAGGGGGCGCCCAGCCCCAGCATTTT. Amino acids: CVSSPLTGGAQPQHF.

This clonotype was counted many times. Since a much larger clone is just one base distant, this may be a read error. The CDR3 sequence: CSAGTSGSNEQYF. The CDR3 DNA reads TGCAGTGCTGGGACTAGCGGGAGTAACGAGCAGTACTTC. The V gene is TRBV20-1, the J gene TRBJ2-7, with TRBD2 matching over 14 bases. With 5 bases clipped from V and 5 bases from J, the junction kept 2 bases outside the gene matches. CDR1 and CDR2 (germline): DFQATT, SNEGSKA (reference sequence). This CDR3 contains 13 residues.

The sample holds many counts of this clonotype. The CDR3 protein is CASSYSWAGGMDEQYF. The DNA for the CDR3 is TGTGCCAGCAGTTACTCGTGGGCGGGAGGAATGGACGAGCAGTACTTC. The V and J genes are TRBV6-2 or TRBV6-3 and TRBJ2-7, with TRBD2 matching 8 bases. J lost 5 bases, V lost 0 bases, and 9 bases had no gene match. The CDR3 has 16 residues. In germline, CDR1 is MNHEY, CDR2 SVGEGT.

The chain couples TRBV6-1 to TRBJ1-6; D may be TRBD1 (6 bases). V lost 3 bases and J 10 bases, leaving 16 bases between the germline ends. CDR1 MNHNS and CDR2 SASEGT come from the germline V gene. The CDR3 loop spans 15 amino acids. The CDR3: CASSEFDRLNSPLHF. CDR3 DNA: TGTGCCAGCAGTGAGTTCGACAGGTTGAACTCACCCCTCCACTTT.

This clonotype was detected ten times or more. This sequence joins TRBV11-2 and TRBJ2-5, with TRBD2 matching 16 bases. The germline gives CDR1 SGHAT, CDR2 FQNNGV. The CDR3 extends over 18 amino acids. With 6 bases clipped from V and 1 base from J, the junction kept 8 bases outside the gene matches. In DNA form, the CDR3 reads TGTGCCAGCAGGACAGGGACTAGCGGGAGGGGGGGCCAAGAGACCCAGTACTTC. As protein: CASRTGTSGRGGQETQYF.

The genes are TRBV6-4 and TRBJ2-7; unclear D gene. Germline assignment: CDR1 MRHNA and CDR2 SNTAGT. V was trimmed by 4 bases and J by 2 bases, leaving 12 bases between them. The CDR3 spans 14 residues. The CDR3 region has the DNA TGTGCCAGCAGTGTGGGCGAGACGACCTACGAGCAGTACTTC. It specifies CASSVGETTYEQYF.

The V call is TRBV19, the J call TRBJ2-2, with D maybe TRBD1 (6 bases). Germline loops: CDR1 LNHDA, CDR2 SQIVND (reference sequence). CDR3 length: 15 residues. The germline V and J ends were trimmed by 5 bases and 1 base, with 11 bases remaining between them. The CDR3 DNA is TGTGCCAGTAGTCAGGACAGCTTGAACACCGGGGAGCTGTTTTTT. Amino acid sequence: CASSQDSLNTGELFF.

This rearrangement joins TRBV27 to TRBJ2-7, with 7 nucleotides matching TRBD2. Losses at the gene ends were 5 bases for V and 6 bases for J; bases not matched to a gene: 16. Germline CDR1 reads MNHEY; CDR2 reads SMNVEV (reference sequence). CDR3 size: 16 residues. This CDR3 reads CASSRNGLVEWGEQYF. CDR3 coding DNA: TGTGCCAGCAGTCGAAACGGACTAGTGGAATGGGGCGAGCAGTACTTC.

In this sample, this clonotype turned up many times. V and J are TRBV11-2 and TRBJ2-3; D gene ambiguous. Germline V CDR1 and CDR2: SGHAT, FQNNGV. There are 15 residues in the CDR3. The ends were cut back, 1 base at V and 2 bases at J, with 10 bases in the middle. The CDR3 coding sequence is TGTGCCAGCAGCTTAGGTTCCGAATACACAGATACGCAGTATTTT. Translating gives CASSLGSEYTDTQYF.

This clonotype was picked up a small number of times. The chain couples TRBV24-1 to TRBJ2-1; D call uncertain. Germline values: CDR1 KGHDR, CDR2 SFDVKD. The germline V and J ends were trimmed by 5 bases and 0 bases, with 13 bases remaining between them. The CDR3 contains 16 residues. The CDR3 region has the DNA TGTGCCACCAGTGCCCCCCGAGGCAGCTCCTACAATGAGCAGTTCTTC. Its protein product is CATSAPRGSSYNEQFF.

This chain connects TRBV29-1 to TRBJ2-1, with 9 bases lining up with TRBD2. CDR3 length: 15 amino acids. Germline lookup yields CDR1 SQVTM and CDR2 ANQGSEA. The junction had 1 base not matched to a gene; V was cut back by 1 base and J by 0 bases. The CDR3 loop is CSVEGTSDSYNEQFF. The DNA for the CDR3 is TGCAGCGTTGAAGGGACTAGCGACTCCTACAATGAGCAGTTCTTC.

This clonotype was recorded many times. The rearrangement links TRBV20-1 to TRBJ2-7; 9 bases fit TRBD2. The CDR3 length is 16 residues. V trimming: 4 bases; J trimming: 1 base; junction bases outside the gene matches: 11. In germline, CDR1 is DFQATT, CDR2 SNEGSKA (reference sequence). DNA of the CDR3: TGCAGTGCTACCAGCGGAGGTAGCGGGGGTTCCTACGAGCAGTACTTC. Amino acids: CSATSGGSGGSYEQYF.

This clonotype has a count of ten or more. Here the CDR3 reads CASSQATGGGYGYTF. CDR3 DNA: TGCGCCAGCAGCCAAGCGACAGGGGGCGGCTATGGCTACACCTTC. The chain combines TRBV4-3 with TRBJ1-2, with TRBD1 matching over 10 bases. V shed 1 base and J 4 bases; nucleotides not matched to a gene: 3. The V gene's germline CDR1 is LGHNA and CDR2 YSLEER. The CDR3 consists of 15 residues.

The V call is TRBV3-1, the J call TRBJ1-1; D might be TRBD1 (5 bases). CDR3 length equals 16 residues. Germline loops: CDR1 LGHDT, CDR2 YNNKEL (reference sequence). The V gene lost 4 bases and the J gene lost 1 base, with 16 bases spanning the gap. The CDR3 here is CASSLSLTETNTEAFF. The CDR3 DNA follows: TGTGCCAGCAGCCTTTCTCTGACAGAGACGAACACTGAAGCTTTCTTT.

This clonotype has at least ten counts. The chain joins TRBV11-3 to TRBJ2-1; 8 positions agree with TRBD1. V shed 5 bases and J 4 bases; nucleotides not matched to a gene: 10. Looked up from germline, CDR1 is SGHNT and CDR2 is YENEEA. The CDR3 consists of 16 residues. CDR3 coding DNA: TGTGCCAGCAGCGGACAGGGTAAGGGTGGTTACAATGAGCAGTTCTTC. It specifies CASSGQGKGGYNEQFF.

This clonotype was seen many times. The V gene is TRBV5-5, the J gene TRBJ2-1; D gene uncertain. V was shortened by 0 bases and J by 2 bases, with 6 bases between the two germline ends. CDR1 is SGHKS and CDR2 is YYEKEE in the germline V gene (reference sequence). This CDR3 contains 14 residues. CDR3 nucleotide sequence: TGTGCCAGCAGCTTGGGGGTCCCCTACAATGAGCAGTTCTTC. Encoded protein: CASSLGVPYNEQFF.

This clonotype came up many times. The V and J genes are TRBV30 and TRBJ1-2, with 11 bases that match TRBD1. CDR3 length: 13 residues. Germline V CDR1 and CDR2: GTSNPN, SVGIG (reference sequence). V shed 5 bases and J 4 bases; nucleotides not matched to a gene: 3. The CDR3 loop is CAWPGTGGYGYTF. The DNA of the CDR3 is TGTGCCTGGCCCGGGACAGGGGGCTATGGCTACACCTTC.

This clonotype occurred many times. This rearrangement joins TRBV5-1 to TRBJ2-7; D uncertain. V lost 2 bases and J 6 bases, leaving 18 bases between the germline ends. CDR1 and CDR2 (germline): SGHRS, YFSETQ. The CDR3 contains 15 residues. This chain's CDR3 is CASSFSITASGEQYF. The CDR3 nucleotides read TGCGCCAGCAGCTTTTCGATCACGGCATCAGGCGAGCAGTACTTC.

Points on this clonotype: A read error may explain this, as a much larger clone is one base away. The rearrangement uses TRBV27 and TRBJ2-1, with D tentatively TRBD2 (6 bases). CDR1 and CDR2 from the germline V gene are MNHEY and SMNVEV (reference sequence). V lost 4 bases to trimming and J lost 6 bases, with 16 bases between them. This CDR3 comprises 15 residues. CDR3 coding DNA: TGTGCCAGCAGTTGCGGGGTGTCCGGAGTCAATGAGCAGTTCTTC. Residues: CASSCGVSGVNEQFF.